The rows below give T cell receptor beta chains drawn from one sample of a study of blood T cell repertoires in COVID-19. The repertoire was sequenced with immunoSEQ multiplex PCR; TCRdb's copy has only in-frame clones and lacks some. The sample records around 300,000 clones, approximately 92% being singletons. Input material: PBMCs or T cells enriched from blood (not recorded which). The origin of the receptors is a woman aged 18 to 35 who had recovered from COVID-19. Both conserved end residues are part of each CDR3. The order of the fields is clone size, J gene, D gene, V gene, CDR3 DNA, CDR3 protein. The D gene is left open where the match is weak. Rows may omit the clone size; those that give it use once, few, many or a size class.

- TRBJ1-2 TRBD1 TRBV2 TGTGCCAGCAGTGCCATACAGGGGTTTAGTGGCTACACCTTC CASSAIQGFSGYTF
- TRBJ2-7 - TRBV20-1 TGCAGTGCTTCCTCAGGGGAGCAGTACTTC CSASSGEQYF
once TRBJ2-5 TRBD2 TRBV5-6 TGTGCCAGCAGTCCAGCTAGCGGGGACCAAGAGACCCAGTACTTC CASSPASGDQETQYF
- TRBJ1-1 - TRBV6-5 TGTGCCAGCAGTTACTCGGACAGCCGATTGAACACTGAAGCTTTCTTT CASSYSDSRLNTEAFF
- TRBJ2-1 TRBD1 TRBV3-1/TRBV3-2 TGTGCCAGCAGCACCCGGGACAGGGGTTGGGGTGAGCAGTTCTTC CASSTRDRGWGEQFF
once TRBJ2-1 - TRBV15 TGTGCCACCAGCAGTGGTAAGGGGGTTACCTACAATGAGCAGTTCTTC CATSSGKGVTYNEQFF
- TRBJ2-3 TRBD2 TRBV5-1 TGCGCCAGCAGCTTGTTAGCGGGAGGGGTGCGAGATACGCAGTATTTT CASSLLAGGVRDTQYF
few TRBJ2-5 - TRBV2 TGTGCCAGCAGTGAAATGGGGGCCGGTGGTGAGACCCAGTACTTC CASSEMGAGGETQYF
- TRBJ1-2 - TRBV28 TGTGCCAGCACCCGGCCGGGGAACGGCTACACCTTC CASTRPGNGYTF
- TRBJ1-2 TRBD1 TRBV19 TGTGCCAGTAGGGACCGGGACAGGGATTGGGGCTACACCTTC CASRDRDRDWGYTF
- TRBJ2-7 - TRBV30 TGTGCCTGTGGTTCGGGATTCTACGAGCAGTACTTC CACGSGFYEQYF
- TRBJ1-6 TRBD1 TRBV27 TGTGCCAGCAGTTGGGACAGTCCCAACCTAAATAATTCACCCCTCCACTTT CASSWDSPNLNNSPLHF
- TRBJ1-4 - TRBV19 TGTGCCAGTATTAGTAATGAAAAACTGTTTTTT CASISNEKLFF
- TRBJ1-5 - TRBV2 TGTGCCAGCAGTGTTAGCGGGCTTGATCAGCCCCAGCATTTT CASSVSGLDQPQHF
once TRBJ1-5 - TRBV27 TGTGCCAGCAGTTTAAGCGGAGGGGATCAGCCCCAGCATTTT CASSLSGGDQPQHF
- TRBJ2-7 TRBD2 TRBV7-2 TGTGCCAGCAGCTTAGGGGGGACTAGCGGGGAGCAGTACTTC CASSLGGTSGEQYF
- TRBJ2-3 TRBD2 TRBV9 TGTGCCAGCAGCATAACTGGCGGGGGGATGGCAGATACGCAGTATTTT CASSITGGGMADTQYF
- TRBJ2-3 TRBD2 TRBV6-5 TGTGCCAGCAGTTTGGGACTAGCCCCAGATACGCAGTATTTT CASSLGLAPDTQYF
- TRBJ1-1 - TRBV7-2 TGTGCCAGCATCGCTCCAGGGCTTCCAAACACTGAAGCTTTCTTT CASIAPGLPNTEAFF
- TRBJ2-7 TRBD2 TRBV10-1 TGCGCCAGCAGTCCGGGACTAGCGGGCAGCTCCTACGAGCAGTACTTC CASSPGLAGSSYEQYF
- TRBJ2-3 TRBD1 TRBV28 TGTGCCAGCAGTAATTACCGTGGGACAGGGGGCGAGCGCACAGATACGCAGTATTTT CASSNYRGTGGERTDTQYF
- TRBJ2-1 - TRBV27 TGTGCCAGCCGCCCGGGGAACCCCTACAATGAGCAGTTCTTC CASRPGNPYNEQFF
few TRBJ2-7 TRBD2 TRBV5-6 TGTGCCAGCAGCTTGTCCGGCGGGGGGTGGTCCTACGAGCAGTACTTC CASSLSGGGWSYEQYF
once TRBJ2-7 - TRBV9 TGTGCCAGCAGCGTTCTGACCCGGGAACCCTACGAGCAGTACTTC CASSVLTREPYEQYF
- TRBJ1-3 TRBD1 TRBV28 TGTGCCACCAGGGGGCGTTGGACTGGAAACACCATATATTTT CATRGRWTGNTIYF
- TRBJ1-5 TRBD1 TRBV28 TGTGCCAGCAGTTTTTTCCCGGGACAGGGGGCAGATCAGCCCCAGCATTTT CASSFFPGQGADQPQHF
- TRBJ1-1 TRBD1 TRBV7-9 TGTGCCAGCAGCCGCCGGGACAGGGGACCCGAAGCTTTCTTT CASSRRDRGPEAFF